These 15 T cell receptor beta chains originate from one sample sequenced in a study of cytomegalovirus exposure and HLA in healthy donors. The PCR made use of 60 Vbeta and 13 Jbeta primers. Produced via immunoSEQ multiplex PCR; TCRdb's table is partial and in-frame only. Of 150,000 to 200,000 clones listed, roughly 68% are singletons. Specimen: PBMCs. These receptors were collected from a young man in good health and CMV-seropositive.

The CDR3 protein is CASSFWDRGYEQYF. The CDR3 nucleotides read TGTGCCAGCAGTTTTTGGGACAGGGGGTACGAGCAGTACTTC. The chain combines TRBV28 with TRBJ2-5, with 11 bases lining up with TRBD1. The DNA end lines up better with TRBJ2-7; the J call may be wrong. Germline V gives CDR1 MDHEN, CDR2 SYDVKM. The CDR3 consists of 14 residues.

This chain connects TRBV27 to TRBJ2-2; the D gene is possibly TRBD2 (6 bases). CDR1 is MNHEY, CDR2 SMNVEV, per germline (reference sequence). Trimming removed 3 bases at V and 11 bases at J, with 13 bases between. The length of the CDR3 is 13 residues. Here the CDR3 reads CASSFGTRPELFF. As DNA, the CDR3 is TGTGCCAGCAGTTTTGGGACTCGACCCGAGCTGTTTTTT.

The gene calls are TRBV2 and TRBJ1-2, with D possibly TRBD1 on 6 matching bases. The CDR3 length is 15 residues. Germline CDR1 reads SNHLY; CDR2 reads FYNNEI. V dropped 7 bases and J dropped 2 bases, with 17 bases sitting between them. CDR3 amino acids: CASNPSRDTNYGYTF. In nucleotides, the CDR3 is TGTGCCAGCAATCCTTCTCGGGACACCAACTATGGCTACACCTTC.

The gene calls are TRBV7-9 and TRBJ2-5; 10 nucleotides line up with TRBD1. V was pared by 3 bases and J by 3 bases, with 4 bases of the junction left unmatched. Germline lookup yields CDR1 SEHNR and CDR2 FQNEAQ (reference sequence). The CDR3 totals 15 residues. The CDR3 DNA sequence: TGTGCCAGCAGCTTGTGGGACAGGGGTAAAGAGACCCAGTACTTC. Translating it yields CASSLWDRGKETQYF.

The V call is TRBV9, the J call TRBJ2-3; 8 bases line up with TRBD1. The germline V gene has CDR1 SGDLS and CDR2 YYNGEE. Trimming cost V 1 base and J 4 bases; bases outside gene matches: 2. The CDR3 is made up of 14 amino acids. The CDR3 DNA sequence: TGTGCCAGCAGCGTACGGACAGGGTCAGATACGCAGTATTTT. Protein product: CASSVRTGSDTQYF.

This clone was found a few times. This rearrangement joins TRBV30 to TRBJ2-3; TRBD2 agrees at 8 bases. Germline V gene sequence: CDR1 GTSNPN, CDR2 SVGIG (reference sequence). This CDR3 has 13 amino acids. Trimming took 2 bases from V and 7 from J; bases not matched to a gene: 5. CDR3 loop: CAWSSGSFNTQYF. The CDR3 DNA is TGTGCCTGGAGTAGCGGGAGTTTTAATACGCAGTATTTT.

The chain is built from TRBV5-1 and TRBJ2-7; 10 bases are shared with TRBD2. The V gene's germline CDR1 is SGHRS and CDR2 YFSETQ. The CDR3 is 15 amino acids. V trimming: 4 bases; J trimming: 4 bases; junction bases outside the gene matches: 8. The CDR3 nucleotides are TGCGCCAGCAGCCCGGAAGCGGGAGGGGATTACGAGCAGTACTTC. Translating gives CASSPEAGGDYEQYF.

The rearrangement links TRBV2 to TRBJ1-6; no clear D gene. V was clipped by 4 bases and J by 7 bases, with 14 bases between them. The CDR3 has 15 amino acids. From germline, CDR1 is SNHLY and CDR2 FYNNEI. CDR3 region: CASSGAGPANSPLHF. The CDR3 region has the DNA TGTGCCAGCAGTGGTGCGGGTCCGGCGAATTCACCCCTCCACTTT.

The count of this clone is one. The chain carries TRBV28 and TRBJ2-5; 10 bases are shared with TRBD2. Germline assignment: CDR1 MDHEN and CDR2 SYDVKM. V gave up 8 bases and J gave up 4 bases; unmatched junction bases: 16. The length of the CDR3 is 17 residues. The CDR3 loop reads CASQLGRGLARRETQYF. The CDR3, as DNA: TGTGCCAGCCAGCTCGGGCGGGGACTAGCGAGAAGAGAGACCCAGTACTTC.

V is TRBV6-6 and J is TRBJ2-4; TRBD2 agrees at 7 bases. The CDR3 length is 16 residues. Trimming cost V 2 bases and J 8 bases; bases outside gene matches: 12. In germline, CDR1 is MNHNY, CDR2 SVGAGI (reference sequence). The CDR3 here is CASSYLPGREFDIQYF. The CDR3 nucleotides are TGTGCCAGCAGTTACCTCCCGGGGAGGGAGTTTGACATTCAGTACTTC.

This clone was seen repeatedly, ten times or more. The chain combines TRBV28 with TRBJ1-1; D is undetermined. Germline assignment: CDR1 MDHEN and CDR2 SYDVKM. This CDR3 region has 12 residues. The V end lost 7 bases, the J end lost 0 bases, and 6 bases lay between the germline ends. CDR3 loop: CASKLMNTEAFF. The CDR3, as DNA: TGTGCCAGCAAGCTCATGAACACTGAAGCTTTCTTT.

V usage is TRBV5-4 and J usage is TRBJ1-5; D gene ambiguous. The CDR3 has 12 residues. Germline V gene lookup returns CDR1 SGHNT and CDR2 YYREEE (reference sequence). V lost 3 bases and J 8 bases, leaving 9 bases between the germline ends. As DNA, the CDR3 is TGTGCCAGCAGCTACCACGGGGAGCCCCAGCATTTT. Its translation: CASSYHGEPQHF.

On this clone itself: One junction end disagrees with the germline gene, perhaps due to a read error. J is TRBJ2-2 and V is TRBV7-7, with TRBD2 matching over 11 bases. CDR3 length: 16 amino acids. Germline CDR1 SSHAT, CDR2 FNYEAQ (reference sequence). CDR3 amino acids: CASSVGLAGFAGELFF. The CDR3 nucleotides are TGTGCTAGCAGCGTCGGACTAGCGGGTTTCGCCGGGGAGCTGTTTTTT.

The J gene is TRBJ1-1, the V gene TRBV6-9, with 8 nucleotides matching TRBD1. Trimming removed 6 bases from V and 1 base from J; junction bases left unmatched: 4. The V gene's germline CDR1 is MNHGY and CDR2 SVAAGI. The CDR3 totals 14 residues. The CDR3 nucleotides are TGTGCCAGCAGGTGGACAGGGAAGAACACTGAAGCTTTCTTT. It specifies CASRWTGKNTEAFF.

This chain links TRBV6-5 with TRBJ2-1; D is undetermined. Between the trimmed V and J ends, which lost 2 bases and 6 bases, there was a span of 5 bases. The germline gives CDR1 MNHEY, CDR2 SVGAGI. The CDR3 loop spans 12 amino acids. CDR3 protein: CASSYDSNEQFF. In DNA, the CDR3 is TGTGCCAGCAGTTACGATAGCAATGAGCAGTTCTTC.